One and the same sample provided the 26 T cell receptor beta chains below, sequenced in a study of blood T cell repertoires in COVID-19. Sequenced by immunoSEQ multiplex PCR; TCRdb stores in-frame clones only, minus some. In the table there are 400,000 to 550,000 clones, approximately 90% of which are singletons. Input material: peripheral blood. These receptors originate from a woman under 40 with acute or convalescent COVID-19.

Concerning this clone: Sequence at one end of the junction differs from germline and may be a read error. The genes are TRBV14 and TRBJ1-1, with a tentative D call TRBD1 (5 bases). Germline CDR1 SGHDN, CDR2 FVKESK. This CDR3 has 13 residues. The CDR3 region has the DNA TGTGCCAGCAGCTCCTTCGGTGACAGACAGCGGGTCTTT. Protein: CASSSFGDRQRVF.

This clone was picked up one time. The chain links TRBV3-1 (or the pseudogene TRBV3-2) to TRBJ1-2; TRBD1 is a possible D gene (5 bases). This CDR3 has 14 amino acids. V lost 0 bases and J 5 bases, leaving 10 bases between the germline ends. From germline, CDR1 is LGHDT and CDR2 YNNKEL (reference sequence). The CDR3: CASSQEGGVYGYTF. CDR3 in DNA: TGTGCCAGCAGCCAAGAGGGAGGGGTTTATGGCTACACCTTC.

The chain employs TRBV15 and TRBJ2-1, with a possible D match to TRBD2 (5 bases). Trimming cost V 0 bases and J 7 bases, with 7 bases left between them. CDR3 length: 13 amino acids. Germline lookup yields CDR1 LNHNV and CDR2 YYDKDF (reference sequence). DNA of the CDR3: TGTGCCACCAGCAGAGATAGAGGGAATGAGCAGTTCTTC. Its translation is CATSRDRGNEQFF.

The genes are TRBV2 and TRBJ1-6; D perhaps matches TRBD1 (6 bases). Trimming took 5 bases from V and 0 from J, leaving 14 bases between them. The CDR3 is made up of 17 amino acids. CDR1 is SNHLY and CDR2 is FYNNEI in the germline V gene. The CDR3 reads CASSIPRGGSYNSPLHF. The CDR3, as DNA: TGTGCCAGCAGTATCCCCCGAGGGGGCTCCTATAATTCACCCCTCCACTTT.

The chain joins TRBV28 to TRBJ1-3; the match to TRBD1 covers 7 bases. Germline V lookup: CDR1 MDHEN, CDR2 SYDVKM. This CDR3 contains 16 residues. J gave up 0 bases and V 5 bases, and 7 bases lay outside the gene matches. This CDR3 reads CASSRRGTVSGNTIYF. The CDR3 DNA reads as TGTGCCAGCAGTAGGAGAGGGACAGTCTCTGGAAACACCATATATTTT.

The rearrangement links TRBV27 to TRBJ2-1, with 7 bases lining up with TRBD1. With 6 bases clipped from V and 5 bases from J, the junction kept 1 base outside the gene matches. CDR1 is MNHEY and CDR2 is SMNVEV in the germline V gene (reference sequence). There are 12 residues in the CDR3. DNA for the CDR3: TGTGCCAGCAGACAGGGGAACAATGAGCAGTTCTTC. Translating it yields CASRQGNNEQFF.

CDR3 region: CAISEGQQNQPQHF. The CDR3 DNA is TGTGCCATCAGTGAGGGACAGCAAAATCAGCCCCAGCATTTT. V usage is TRBV10-3 and J usage is TRBJ1-5, with a weak D call TRBD1 (6 bases). The CDR3 is 14 residues long. Trimming left V 2 bases short and J 4 bases short, with 9 bases between. Germline loops: CDR1 ENHRY, CDR2 SYGVKD.

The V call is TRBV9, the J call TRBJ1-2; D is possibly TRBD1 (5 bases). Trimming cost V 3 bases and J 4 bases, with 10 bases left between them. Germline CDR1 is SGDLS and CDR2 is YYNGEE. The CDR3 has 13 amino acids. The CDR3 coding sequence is TGTGCCAGCAGCGAGGGGAAATCCTATGGCTACACCTTC. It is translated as CASSEGKSYGYTF.

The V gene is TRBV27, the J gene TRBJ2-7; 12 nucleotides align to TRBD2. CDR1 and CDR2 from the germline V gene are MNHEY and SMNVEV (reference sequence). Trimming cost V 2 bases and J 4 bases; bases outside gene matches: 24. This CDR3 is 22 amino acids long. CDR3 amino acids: CASSLRSRPGGLLAGGVYEQYF. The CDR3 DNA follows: TGTGCCAGCAGTTTAAGGTCCCGCCCCGGGGGACTACTAGCGGGGGGAGTGTACGAGCAGTACTTC.

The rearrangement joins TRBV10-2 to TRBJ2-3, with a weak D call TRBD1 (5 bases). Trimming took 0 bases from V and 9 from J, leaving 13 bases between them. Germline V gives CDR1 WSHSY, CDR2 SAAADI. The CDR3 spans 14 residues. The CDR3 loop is CASSESGGAETQYF. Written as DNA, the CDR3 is TGCGCCAGCAGTGAGTCGGGTGGGGCGGAAACGCAGTATTTT.

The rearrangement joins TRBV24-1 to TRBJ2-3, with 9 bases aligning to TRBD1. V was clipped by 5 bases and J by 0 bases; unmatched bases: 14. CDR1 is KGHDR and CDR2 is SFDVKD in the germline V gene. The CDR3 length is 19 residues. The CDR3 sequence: CATSVGQGFWRSSTDTQYF. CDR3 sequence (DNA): TGTGCCACCAGTGTTGGACAGGGGTTTTGGAGATCAAGCACAGATACGCAGTATTTT.

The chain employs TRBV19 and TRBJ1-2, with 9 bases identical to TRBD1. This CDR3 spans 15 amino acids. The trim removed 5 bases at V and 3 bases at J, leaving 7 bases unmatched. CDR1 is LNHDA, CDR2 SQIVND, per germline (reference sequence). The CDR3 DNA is TGTGCCAGTAGTGACCCGGGACAGGGACACTATGGCTACACCTTC. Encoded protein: CASSDPGQGHYGYTF.

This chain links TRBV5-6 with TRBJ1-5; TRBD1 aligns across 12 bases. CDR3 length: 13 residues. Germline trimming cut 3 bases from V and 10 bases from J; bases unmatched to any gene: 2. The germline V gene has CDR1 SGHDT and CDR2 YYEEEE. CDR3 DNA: TGTGCCAGCAGCTACGGGACAGGGGGCCCCCAGCATTTT. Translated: CASSYGTGGPQHF.

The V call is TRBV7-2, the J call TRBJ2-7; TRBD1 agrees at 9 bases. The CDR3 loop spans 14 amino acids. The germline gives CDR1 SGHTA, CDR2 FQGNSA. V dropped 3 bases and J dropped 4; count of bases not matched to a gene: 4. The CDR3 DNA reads TGTGCCAGCAGCTTTGGGACAGGGTATTACGAGCAGTACTTC. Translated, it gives CASSFGTGYYEQYF.

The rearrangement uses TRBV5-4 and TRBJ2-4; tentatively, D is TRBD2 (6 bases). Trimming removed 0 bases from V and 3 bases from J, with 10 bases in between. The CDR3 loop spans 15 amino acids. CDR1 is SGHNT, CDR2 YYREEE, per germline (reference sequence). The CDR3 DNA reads TGTGCCAGCAGCTTGGGCACTAGCCTCAAAAACATTCAGTACTTC. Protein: CASSLGTSLKNIQYF.

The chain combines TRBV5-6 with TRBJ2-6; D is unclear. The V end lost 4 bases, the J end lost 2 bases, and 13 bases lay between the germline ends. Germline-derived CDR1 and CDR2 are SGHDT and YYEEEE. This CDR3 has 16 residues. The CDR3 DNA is TGTGCCAGCAGCAGTGCGAGTGAAGCTGGGGCCAACGTCCTGACTTTC. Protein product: CASSSASEAGANVLTF.

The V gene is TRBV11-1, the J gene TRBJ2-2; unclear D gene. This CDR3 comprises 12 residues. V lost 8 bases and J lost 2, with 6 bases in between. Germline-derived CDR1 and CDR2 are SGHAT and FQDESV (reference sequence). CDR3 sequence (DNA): TGTGCCAGCGGCCGTAACACCGGGGAGCTGTTTTTT. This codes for CASGRNTGELFF.

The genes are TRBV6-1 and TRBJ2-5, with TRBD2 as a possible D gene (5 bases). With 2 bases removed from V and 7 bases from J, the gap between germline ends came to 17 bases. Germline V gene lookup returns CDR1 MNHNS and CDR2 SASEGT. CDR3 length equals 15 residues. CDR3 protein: CASSESGLTSGTQYF. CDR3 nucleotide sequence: TGTGCCAGCAGTGAATCTGGACTGACTTCAGGGACCCAGTACTTC.

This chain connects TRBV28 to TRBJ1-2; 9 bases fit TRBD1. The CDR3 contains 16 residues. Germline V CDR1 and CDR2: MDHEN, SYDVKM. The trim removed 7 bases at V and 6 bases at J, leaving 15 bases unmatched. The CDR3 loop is CASKVPGQGRYDGYTF. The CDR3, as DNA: TGTGCCAGCAAGGTCCCGGGACAGGGTCGATATGATGGCTACACCTTC.

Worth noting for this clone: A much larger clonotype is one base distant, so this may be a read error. The CDR3 is CASSPNSGNTIYF. The DNA of the CDR3 is TGTGCCAGCAGCCCCAACTCTGGAAACACCATATATTTT. V gene TRBV5-4 combines with J gene TRBJ1-3; no clear D gene. Germline assignment: CDR1 SGHNT and CDR2 YYREEE (reference sequence). Deletions cut 4 bases from V and 0 bases from J, with 5 bases between. This CDR3 contains 13 residues.

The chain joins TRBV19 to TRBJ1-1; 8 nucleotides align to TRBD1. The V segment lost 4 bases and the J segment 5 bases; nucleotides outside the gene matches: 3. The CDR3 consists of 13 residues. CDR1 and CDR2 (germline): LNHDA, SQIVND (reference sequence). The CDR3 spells CASSTRQGTEAFF. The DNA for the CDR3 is TGTGCCAGTAGTACCCGACAGGGGACTGAAGCTTTCTTT.

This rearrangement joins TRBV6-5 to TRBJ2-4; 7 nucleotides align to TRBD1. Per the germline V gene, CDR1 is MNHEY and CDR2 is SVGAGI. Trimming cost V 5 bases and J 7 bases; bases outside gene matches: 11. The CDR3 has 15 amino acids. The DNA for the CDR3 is TGTGCCAGCAGTCCGGACTGGACAGGAGTCAACATTCAGTACTTC. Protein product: CASSPDWTGVNIQYF.

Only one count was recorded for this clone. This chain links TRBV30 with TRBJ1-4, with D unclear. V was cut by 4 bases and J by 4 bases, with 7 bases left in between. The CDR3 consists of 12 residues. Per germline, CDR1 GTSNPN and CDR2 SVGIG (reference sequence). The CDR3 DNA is TGTGCCTGGAAACAGAGTAATGAAAAACTGTTTTTT. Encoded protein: CAWKQSNEKLFF.

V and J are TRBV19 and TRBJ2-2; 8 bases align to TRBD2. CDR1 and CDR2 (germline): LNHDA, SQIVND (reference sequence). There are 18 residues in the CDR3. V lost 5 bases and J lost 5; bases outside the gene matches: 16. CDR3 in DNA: TGTGCCAGTAGTGTGATGGCTGCGGGGGGTTCCGTTACCGGGGAGCTGTTTTTT. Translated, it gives CASSVMAAGGSVTGELFF.

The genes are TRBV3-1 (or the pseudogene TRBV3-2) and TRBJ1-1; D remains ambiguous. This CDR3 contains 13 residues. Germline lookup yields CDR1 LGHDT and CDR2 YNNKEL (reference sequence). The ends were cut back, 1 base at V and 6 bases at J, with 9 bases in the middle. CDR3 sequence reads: CASSQGARAEAFF. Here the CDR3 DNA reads TGTGCCAGCAGCCAAGGGGCGCGAGCTGAAGCTTTCTTT.

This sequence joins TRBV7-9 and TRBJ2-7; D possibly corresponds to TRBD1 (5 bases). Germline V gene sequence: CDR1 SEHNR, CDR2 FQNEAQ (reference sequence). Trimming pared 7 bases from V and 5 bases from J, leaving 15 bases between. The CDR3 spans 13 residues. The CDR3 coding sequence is TGTGCCAGCACCAAAATGCAGGGTGACGAGCAGTACTTC. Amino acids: CASTKMQGDEQYF.